This T cell receptor beta chain originates from a study of long-term antiretroviral therapy in people with HIV (dated 2022 in TCRdb). About the full investigation: The earliest samples were collected roughly a decade before the 2015 WHO recommendation for immediate ART, at a time when ART was usually postponed until CD4 counts fell. This retrospective serial study examined whether starting ART and sustained HIV suppression were associated with changes in the composition and diversity of the TRB repertoire in peripheral blood. A total of 192 cryopreserved PBMC samples came from 25 to 35 adults with confirmed HIV infection and were collected serially over a mean of about six years (range 1-12). Among the 30 to 35 participants with HIV, about a dozen were female. Test extractions of a monoclonal T-cell line alongside a few dozen polyclonal samples showed no cross-contamination during QIAcube processing. What the study reported, not specific to this receptor: HIV repertoires had narrower CDR3 length ranges than controls, and the network structure suggested an antigen-experienced repertoire that shifted only slightly toward naive after ART. Limited PBMC availability meant only the TCR beta chain was sequenced, without alpha chain pairing. Inferences about post-ART repertoire changes were limited because no data were available on ART adherence, viral resistance or therapy changes. Unsorted PBMC were profiled instead of sorted CD4+ and CD8+ T cells because pre-ART samples had limited cell numbers. At every time point, the repertoire was dominated by expanded TRB clones first identified before ART initiation, although this dominance fluctuated and, in many PLHIV, declined after ART. The samples were dated from about 2004 to 2018, and the ART regimens that were used may be less effective than current ART regimens. A significant increase in TRB diversity was found to be associated with ART initiation, although TRB diversity was observed to remain significantly below that of transplant donor controls even after long-term ART.

Points on this clone: Its antigen specificity is not known. No much larger clone exists at a distance of one base, and base qualities are not known.

Sequencing of the TRB variable region was done with the immunoSEQ hsTCRB v3.0 assay at survey level resolution. TRB sequencing targeted a depth of 40,000-50,000 T-cell genomes per sample. An Illumina MiSeq with a v3 150-cycle kit was used to sequence the pooled TRB libraries. The authors processed their data as follows. Repertoire analysis was performed in R inside a reproducible Nextflow workflow that covered QC, data transformation and analysis. LymphoSeq2, an R package for AIRR-Seq data exploration, was used to implement custom analyses. Four samples that yielded fewer than 5000 total TRB sequences were excluded, so that fewer than 250 HIV repertoires were analyzed. Of the roughly 190 retained HIV repertoires, 59 were collected before and 120 to 140 after ART initiation. Each repertoire was downsampled to 5000 TRB nucleotide sequences, and summary statistics were averaged across 100 downsampling iterations. The analysis kept only TRB sequences whose CDR3 regions were at least seven amino acids long. Diversity was assessed using a clonality score derived from Shannon entropy and using the Gini coefficient. In the repertoire networks, any two of the top 5000 CDR3 amino acid sequences were linked whenever the two sequences differed by an edit distance of one. For TRB CDR3 amino acid sequences, GLIPH2 was used to predict antigen specificity groups and MHC restriction. Known CMV, EBV, HIV or tissue antigen associations were flagged by matching CDR3 amino acid sequences against VDJdb and McPAS-TCR. Pre-ART, post-ART and control groups were compared with Wilcoxon signed-rank tests and Holm-Bonferroni correction. This immuneACCESS table, as held by TCRdb, lists in-frame sequences with V and J called but not all clones. Of the missing ones, under half trace to an unresolved V gene in checked studies; the others have no known cause. That table furnishes V, J and clone size, whereas the DNA furnished D and trimming. The sample table shows about 30,000 clones, and 88% are seen once. The ten largest clones add up to roughly 4% of the sample.

To be included, a participant needed at least one PBMC sample from before ART initiation plus at least two post-ART samples. Every participant with HIV received treatment in the United States of America. Cryopreserved samples of about 0.95-10 million PBMC were thawed and washed before DNA extraction. At the time of the earliest PBMC sample, participants with HIV were aged between about 20 and 54 years. Per participant, PBMC samples came from 1-4 timepoints prior to ART initiation and 2-8 timepoints following ART initiation, for a median of 7 samples. Serial HIV viral load, CD4+ T-cell count, ART history and demographic data were obtained for every participant. Genomic DNA was extracted from unsorted PBMC with a Qiagen kit on a QIAcube, with processing performed in batches of 12 samples. Specimen: unsorted PBMCs, collected 0.5 years after starting antiretroviral therapy. The clonotype comes from a woman aged 18 to 35 with HIV.

The CDR3 protein: CASSPFSGDSYNEQFF. DNA sequence: TGCGCCAGCAGCCCCTTTAGCGGAGACTCCTACAATGAGCAGTTCTTC. This receptor chain uses TRBV4-3 and TRBJ2-1, with TRBD2 perhaps the D gene, on 6 matching bases. The CDR3 has 16 amino acids, counting the end cysteine and phenylalanine. The read is trimmed to its CDR3 DNA, 48 bases read in frame from base 1. Trimming at the junction amounts to 4 bases on V and 0 bases on J, and the germline ends lie 13 bases apart. According to the germline V gene, CDR1 reads LGHNA and CDR2 reads YSLEER.